This entry lists 7 T cell receptor beta chains sequenced from one sample in a study of human thymus T cells. This table comes from immunoSEQ multiplex PCR, and its TCRdb copy is limited to in-frame clones, with some not included. The sample contains about 50,000 clones, more than 85% of which appear only once. The sequencing input was blood. These receptors all stem from a girl in the first two years of life with a congenital heart defect but otherwise immunologically healthy.

The genes are TRBV7-6 and TRBJ2-3, with D unclear. Germline V gene lookup returns CDR1 SGHVS and CDR2 FNYEAQ. With 8 bases removed from V and 2 bases from J, the gap between germline ends came to 14 bases. The CDR3 sequence is 14 residues long. CDR3 DNA: TGTGCCAGCGGGAAGGGCGGAAACACAGATACGCAGTATTTT. This encodes CASGKGGNTDTQYF.

The rearrangement joins TRBV5-1 to TRBJ1-2; possible D gene TRBD1, 6 bases. Deletions cut 0 bases from V and 4 bases from J, with 7 bases between. The CDR3 sequence is 13 residues long. Germline V gives CDR1 SGHRS, CDR2 YFSETQ. The CDR3 region is CASSLEGVYGYTF. The CDR3 DNA follows: TGCGCCAGCAGCTTGGAGGGGGTCTATGGCTACACCTTC.

The J gene is TRBJ2-7, the V gene TRBV19; D possibly corresponds to TRBD2 (6 bases). Germline V gene lookup returns CDR1 LNHDA and CDR2 SQIVND (reference sequence). The V end lost 0 bases, the J end lost 3 bases, and 6 bases lay between the germline ends. CDR3 length: 13 residues. The CDR3 is CASSIEGGYEQYF. CDR3 coding DNA: TGTGCCAGTAGTATAGAGGGGGGCTACGAGCAGTACTTC.

The chain couples TRBV9 to TRBJ2-1, with 7 nucleotides matching TRBD2. Germline loops: CDR1 SGDLS, CDR2 YYNGEE. Trimming at V came to 0 bases and at J to 4 bases, leaving 4 bases not matched to a gene. The CDR3 is 15 amino acids. The CDR3 loop is CASSVAASGYNEQFF. The CDR3 coding sequence is TGTGCCAGCAGCGTAGCGGCTAGCGGATACAATGAGCAGTTCTTC.

V gene TRBV6-5 combines with J gene TRBJ2-7, with 7 positions matching TRBD1. V was pared by 6 bases and J by 1 base, with 3 bases of the junction left unmatched. The germline V gene has CDR1 MNHEY and CDR2 SVGAGI. The CDR3 is made up of 13 amino acids. The CDR3 DNA follows: TGTGCCAGCAGCGAGACAGGGTCCTACGAGCAGTACTTC. It codes for CASSETGSYEQYF.

The rearrangement uses TRBV25-1 and TRBJ2-7; TRBD1 might be the D (5 bases). Germline values: CDR1 MGHDK, CDR2 SYGVNS. Deletions cut 2 bases from V and 1 base from J, with 12 bases between. The CDR3 runs 15 residues. This chain's CDR3 is CASSEPGLGSYEQYF. The DNA of the CDR3 is TGTGCCAGCAGTGAACCAGGGTTGGGTTCCTACGAGCAGTACTTC.

The rearrangement links TRBV7-2 to TRBJ2-5, with D perhaps TRBD1 (5 bases). With 3 bases removed from V and 4 bases from J, the gap between germline ends came to 12 bases. Germline CDR1 reads SGHTA; CDR2 reads FQGNSA. The CDR3 consists of 14 residues. CDR3 region: CASSFGPQGETQYF. The CDR3 DNA reads as TGTGCCAGCAGCTTCGGCCCCCAGGGAGAGACCCAGTACTTC.